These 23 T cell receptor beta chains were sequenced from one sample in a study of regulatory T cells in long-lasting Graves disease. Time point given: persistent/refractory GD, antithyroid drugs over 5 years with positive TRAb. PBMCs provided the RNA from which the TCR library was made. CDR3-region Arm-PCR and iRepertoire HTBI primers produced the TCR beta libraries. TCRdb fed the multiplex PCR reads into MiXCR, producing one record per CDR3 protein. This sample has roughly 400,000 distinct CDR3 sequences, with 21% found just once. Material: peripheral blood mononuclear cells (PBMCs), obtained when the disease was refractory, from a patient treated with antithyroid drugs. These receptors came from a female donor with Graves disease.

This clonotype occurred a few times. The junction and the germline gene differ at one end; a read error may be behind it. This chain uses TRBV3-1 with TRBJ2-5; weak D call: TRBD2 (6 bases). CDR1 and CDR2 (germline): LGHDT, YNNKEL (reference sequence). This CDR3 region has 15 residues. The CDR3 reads CASSRRPAGQEAQYF. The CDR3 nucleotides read TGTGCCAGCAGCCGACGACCAGCGGGCCAAGAGGCCCAGTACTTC.

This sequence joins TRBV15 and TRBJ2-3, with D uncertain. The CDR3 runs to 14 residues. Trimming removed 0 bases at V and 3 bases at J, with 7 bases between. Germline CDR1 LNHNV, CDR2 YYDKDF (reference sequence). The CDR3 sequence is CATSREAGTDTQYF. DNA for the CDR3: TGTGCCACCAGCAGAGAGGCAGGTACAGATACGCAGTATTTT.

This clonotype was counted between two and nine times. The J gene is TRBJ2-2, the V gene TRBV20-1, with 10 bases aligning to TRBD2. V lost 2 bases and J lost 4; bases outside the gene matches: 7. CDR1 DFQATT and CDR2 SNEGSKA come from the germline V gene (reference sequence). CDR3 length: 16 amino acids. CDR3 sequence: CSARLSGRAGTGELFF. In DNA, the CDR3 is TGCAGTGCTAGACTCAGCGGGAGGGCCGGCACCGGGGAGCTGTTTTTT.

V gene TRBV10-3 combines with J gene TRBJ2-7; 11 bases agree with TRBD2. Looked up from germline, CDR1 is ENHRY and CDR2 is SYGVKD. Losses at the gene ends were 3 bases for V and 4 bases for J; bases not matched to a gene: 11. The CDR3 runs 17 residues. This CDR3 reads CAISDPNRGLAVYEQYF. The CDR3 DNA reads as TGTGCCATCAGTGATCCAAATAGGGGACTAGCGGTATACGAGCAGTACTTC.

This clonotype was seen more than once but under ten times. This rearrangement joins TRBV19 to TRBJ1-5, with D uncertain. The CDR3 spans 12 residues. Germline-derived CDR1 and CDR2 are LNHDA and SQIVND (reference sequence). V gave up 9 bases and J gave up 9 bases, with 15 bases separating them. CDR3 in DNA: TGTGCCAGCCAGCACGAGGTTGGGCCCCAGCATTTT. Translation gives CASQHEVGPQHF.

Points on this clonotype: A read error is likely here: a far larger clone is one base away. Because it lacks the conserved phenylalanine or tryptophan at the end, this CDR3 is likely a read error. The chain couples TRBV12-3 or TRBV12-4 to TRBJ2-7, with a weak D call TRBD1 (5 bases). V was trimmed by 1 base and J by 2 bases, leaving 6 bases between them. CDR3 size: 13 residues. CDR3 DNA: TGTGCCAGCAGTTTAGGACAGACCTACGAGCAGTACTCC. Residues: CASSLGQTYEQYS.

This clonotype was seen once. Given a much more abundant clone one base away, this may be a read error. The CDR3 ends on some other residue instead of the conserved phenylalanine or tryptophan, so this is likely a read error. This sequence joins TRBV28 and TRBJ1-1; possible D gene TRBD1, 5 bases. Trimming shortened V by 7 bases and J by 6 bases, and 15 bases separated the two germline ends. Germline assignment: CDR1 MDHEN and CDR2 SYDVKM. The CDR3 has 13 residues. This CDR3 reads CASTSGGFPEAFI. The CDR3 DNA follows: TGTGCCAGCACCTCGGGGGGTTTTCCTGAAGCTTTCATT.

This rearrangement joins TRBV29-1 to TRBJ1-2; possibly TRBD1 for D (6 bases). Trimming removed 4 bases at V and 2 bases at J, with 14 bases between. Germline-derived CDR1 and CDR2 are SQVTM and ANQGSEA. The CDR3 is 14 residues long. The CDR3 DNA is TGCAGCGTTGGAGGACAGACCGAAAACTATGGCTACACCTTC. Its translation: CSVGGQTENYGYTF.

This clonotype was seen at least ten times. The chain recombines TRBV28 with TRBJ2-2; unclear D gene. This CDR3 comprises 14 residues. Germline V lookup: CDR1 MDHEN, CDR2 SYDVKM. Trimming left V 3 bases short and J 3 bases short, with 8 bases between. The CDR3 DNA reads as TGTGCCAGCAGTTTTGAGAGTTACACCGGGGAGCTGTTTTTT. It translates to CASSFESYTGELFF.

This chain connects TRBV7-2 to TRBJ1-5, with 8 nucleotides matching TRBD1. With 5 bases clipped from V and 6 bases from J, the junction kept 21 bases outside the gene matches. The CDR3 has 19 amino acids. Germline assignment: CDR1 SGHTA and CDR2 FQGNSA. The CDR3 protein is CASSVGGTGWLKNFQPQHF. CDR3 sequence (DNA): TGTGCCAGCAGCGTAGGGGGGACAGGCTGGCTTAAGAATTTTCAGCCCCAGCATTTT.

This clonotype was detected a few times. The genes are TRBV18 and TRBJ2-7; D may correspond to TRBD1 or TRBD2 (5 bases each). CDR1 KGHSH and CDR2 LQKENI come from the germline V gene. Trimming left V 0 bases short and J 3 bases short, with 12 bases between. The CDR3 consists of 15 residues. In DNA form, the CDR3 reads TGTGCCAGCTCACCACCGTCGCAGGGAGTCTACGAGCAGTACTTC. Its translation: CASSPPSQGVYEQYF. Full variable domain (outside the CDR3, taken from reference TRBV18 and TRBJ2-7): NAGVMQNPRHLVRRRGQEARLRCSPMKGHSHVYWYRQLPEEGLKFMVYLQKENIIDESGMPKERFSAEFPKEGPSILRIQQVVRGDSAAYFCASSPPSQGVYEQYFGPGTRLTVT.

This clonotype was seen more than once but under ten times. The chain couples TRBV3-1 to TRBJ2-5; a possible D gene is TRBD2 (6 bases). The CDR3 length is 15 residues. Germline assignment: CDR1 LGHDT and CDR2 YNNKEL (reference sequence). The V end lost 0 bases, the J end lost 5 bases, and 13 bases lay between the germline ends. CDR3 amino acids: CASSQEGTSLETQYF. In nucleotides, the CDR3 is TGTGCCAGCAGCCAAGAGGGAACTAGCTTGGAGACCCAGTACTTC.

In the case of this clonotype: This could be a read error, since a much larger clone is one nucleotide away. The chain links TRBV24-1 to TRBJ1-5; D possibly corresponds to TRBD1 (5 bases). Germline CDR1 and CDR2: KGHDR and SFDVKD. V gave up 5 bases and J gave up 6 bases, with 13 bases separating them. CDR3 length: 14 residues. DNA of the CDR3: TGTGCCACCAGTGGCTCCCGGGGCGGTCAGCCCCAGCATTTT. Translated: CATSGSRGGQPQHF.

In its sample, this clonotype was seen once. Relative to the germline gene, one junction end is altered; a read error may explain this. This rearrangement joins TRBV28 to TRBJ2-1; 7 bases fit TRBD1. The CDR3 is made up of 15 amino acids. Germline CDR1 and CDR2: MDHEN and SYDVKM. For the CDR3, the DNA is TGTGCCAGCAGTTTTCCAGGGGGTTCCTGCAATGAGCAGTTCTTC. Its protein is CASSFPGGSCNEQFF.

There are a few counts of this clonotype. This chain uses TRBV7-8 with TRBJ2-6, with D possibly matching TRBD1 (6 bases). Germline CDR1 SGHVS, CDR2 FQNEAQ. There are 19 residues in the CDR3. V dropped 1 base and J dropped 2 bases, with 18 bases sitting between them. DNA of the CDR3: TGTGCCAGCAGCTTAGATCAGAGGACAGTTCGAACTGGGGCCAACGTCCTGACTTTC. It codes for CASSLDQRTVRTGANVLTF.

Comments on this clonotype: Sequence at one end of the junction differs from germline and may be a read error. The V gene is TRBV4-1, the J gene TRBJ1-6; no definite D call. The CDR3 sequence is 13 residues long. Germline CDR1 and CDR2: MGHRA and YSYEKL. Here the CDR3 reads CASSQESGSPLRF. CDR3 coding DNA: TGCGCCAGCAGCCAAGAGAGCGGGTCACCCCTCCGCTTT.

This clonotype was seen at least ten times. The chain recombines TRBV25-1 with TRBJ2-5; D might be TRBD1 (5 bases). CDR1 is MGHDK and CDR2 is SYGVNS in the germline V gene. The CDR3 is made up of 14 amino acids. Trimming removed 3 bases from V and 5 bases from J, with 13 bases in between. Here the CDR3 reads CASSDRGSGETQYF. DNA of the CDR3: TGTGCCAGCAGTGATAGGGGATCTGGGGAGACCCAGTACTTC.

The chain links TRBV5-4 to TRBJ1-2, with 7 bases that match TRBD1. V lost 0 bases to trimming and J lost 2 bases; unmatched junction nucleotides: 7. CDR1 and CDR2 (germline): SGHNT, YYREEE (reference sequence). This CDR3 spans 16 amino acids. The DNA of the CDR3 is TGTGCCAGCAGCTTGGGGGGGGGACAGCCAAACTATGGCTACACCTTC. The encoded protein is CASSLGGGQPNYGYTF.

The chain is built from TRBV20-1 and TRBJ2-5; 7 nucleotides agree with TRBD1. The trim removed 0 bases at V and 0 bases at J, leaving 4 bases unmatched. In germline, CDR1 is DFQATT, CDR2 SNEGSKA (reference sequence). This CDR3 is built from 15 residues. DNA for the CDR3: TGCAGTGCTAGAGAGTCCAGGGGGTACCAAGAGACCCAGTACTTC. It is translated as CSARESRGYQETQYF.

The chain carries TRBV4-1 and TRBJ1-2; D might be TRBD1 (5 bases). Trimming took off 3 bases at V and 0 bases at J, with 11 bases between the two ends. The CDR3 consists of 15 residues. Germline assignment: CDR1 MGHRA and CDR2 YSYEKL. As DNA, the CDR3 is TGCGCCAGCAGCCAGATCCGGGGGGCTAACTATGGCTACACCTTC. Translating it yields CASSQIRGANYGYTF.

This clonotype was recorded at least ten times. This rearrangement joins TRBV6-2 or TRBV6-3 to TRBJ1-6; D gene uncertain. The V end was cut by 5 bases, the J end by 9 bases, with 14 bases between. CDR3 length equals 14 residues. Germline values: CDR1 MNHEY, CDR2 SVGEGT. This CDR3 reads CASSEERRGSPLHF. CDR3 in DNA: TGTGCCAGCAGTGAAGAGCGTCGGGGTTCACCCCTCCACTTT.

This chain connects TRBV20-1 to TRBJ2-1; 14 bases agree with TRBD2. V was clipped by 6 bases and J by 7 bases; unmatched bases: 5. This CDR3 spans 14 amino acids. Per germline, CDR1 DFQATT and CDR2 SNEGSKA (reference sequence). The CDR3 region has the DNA TGCAGTGCGGTCGGGACTAGCGGGAGTAATGAGCAGTTCTTC. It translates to CSAVGTSGSNEQFF.

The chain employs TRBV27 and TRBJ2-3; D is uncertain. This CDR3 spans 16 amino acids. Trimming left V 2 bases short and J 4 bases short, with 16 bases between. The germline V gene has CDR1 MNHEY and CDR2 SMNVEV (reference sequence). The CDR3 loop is CASSLMATAVADTQYF. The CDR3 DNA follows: TGTGCCAGCAGTTTAATGGCGACCGCGGTGGCAGATACGCAGTATTTT.